This TCR beta chain appears in the sequencing data of a study of T cells in Graves' hyperthyroidism and ophthalmopathy. RNA transcripts served as the template for amplifying TCR beta CDR3 regions. First-round RT-PCR with HTBI primers amplified the TCR CDR3 region. MiXCR, run by TCRdb on the multiplex PCR reads, gives a single entry per CDR3 protein. This table has some 180,000 distinct CDR3 sequences, approximately 17% appearing once. Trimming took 3 bases from V and 4 from J, leaving 7 bases between them. Germline V gives CDR1 MNHNS, CDR2 SASEGT. The CDR3 spans 13 residues. This sequence was found in a woman between 45 and 65 years old with Graves' hyperthyroidism. The chain couples TRBV6-1 to TRBJ1-5, with no clear D. The sample consisted of blood. This CDR3 is CASSDTVNQPQHF. CDR3 DNA sequence: TGTGCCAGCAGTGATACGGTTAATCAGCCCCAGCATTTT.